This T cell receptor (beta chain) derives from a study of radiotherapy plus CTLA-4 blockade in lung cancer. Data came from immunoSEQ multiplex PCR; TCRdb stores just in-frame clones and leaves some out. Here the sample spans roughly 100,000 clones, roughly four fifths being singletons. The V gene's germline CDR1 is SGHRS and CDR2 YFSETQ. This CDR3 comprises 15 residues. Germline trimming cut 4 bases from V and 3 bases from J; bases unmatched to any gene: 6. Only one count was recorded for this clone. This sample comprised peripheral blood, obtained from a patient treated with radiotherapy plus ipilimumab. This chain connects TRBV5-1 to TRBJ2-1; the match to TRBD2 covers 8 bases. The TCR was taken from a human donor with non-small cell lung cancer that progressed on radiotherapy plus ipilimumab. CDR3 residues: CASSPQAGVYNEQFF. In DNA form, the CDR3 reads TGCGCCAGCAGCCCTCAAGCGGGAGTCTACAATGAGCAGTTCTTC.